Presented here are 28 T cell receptor beta chains from one specimen sequenced in a study of blood T cell repertoires in COVID-19. Assay used: immunoSEQ multiplex PCR; TCRdb lists only in-frame clones, some missing. This table has 140,000 or so clones, about 87% appearing once. Source material: peripheral blood. These receptors originate from a human donor in a cohort sampled during active COVID-19.

V usage is TRBV4-2 and J usage is TRBJ2-2; TRBD2 aligns across 13 bases. V trimming: 1 base; J trimming: 8 bases; junction bases outside the gene matches: 10. The CDR3 contains 18 residues. The V gene's germline CDR1 is LGHNA and CDR2 YNFKEQ. The CDR3 DNA reads TGTGCCAGCAGCCAAGGGACCCCCTGGACTAGCGGGAGTGGGGAGCTGTTTTTT. This sequence encodes CASSQGTPWTSGSGELFF.

The rearrangement links TRBV11-2 to TRBJ2-3; D might be TRBD2 (6 bases). Per the germline V gene, CDR1 is SGHAT and CDR2 is FQNNGV. The CDR3 sequence is 13 residues long. V gave up 0 bases and J gave up 10 bases, with 11 bases separating them. The CDR3, as DNA: TGTGCCAGCAGCTTAGAGGCCGCGGGATCGCAGTATTTT. It codes for CASSLEAAGSQYF.

The chain is built from TRBV3-1 (or the pseudogene TRBV3-2) and TRBJ2-1; 8 positions match TRBD2. The V and J ends lost 1 base and 12 bases, in that order; junction bases with no gene match: 11. Germline CDR1 LGHDT, CDR2 YNNKEL (reference sequence). The CDR3 has 15 amino acids. The CDR3 DNA reads as TGTGCCAGCAGCCAAGCGGGAGGGCCTGTTGATCGGCAGTTCTTC. It codes for CASSQAGGPVDRQFF.

The rearrangement uses TRBV25-1 and TRBJ2-2; D not certain. Trimming left V 5 bases short and J 1 base short, with 11 bases between. The CDR3 is 15 amino acids. In germline, CDR1 is MGHDK, CDR2 SYGVNS. DNA for the CDR3: TGTGCCAGCAGTTCTTTGAGAGGGAACACCGGGGAGCTGTTTTTT. This encodes CASSSLRGNTGELFF.

The gene calls are TRBV7-8 and TRBJ1-5; D remains ambiguous. The germline CDR1 and CDR2 sequences are SGHVS and FQNEAQ. There are 13 residues in the CDR3. V gave up 1 base and J gave up 5 bases, with 6 bases separating them. Written as DNA, the CDR3 is TGTGCCAGCAGCTTAGGGGGAGATCAGCCCCAGCATTTT. This codes for CASSLGGDQPQHF.

This clone came up once. The V call is TRBV5-1, the J call TRBJ2-1; TRBD2 matches at 13 bases. Trimming at V came to 4 bases and at J to 4 bases, leaving 5 bases not matched to a gene. Germline V gives CDR1 SGHRS, CDR2 YFSETQ. The CDR3 consists of 16 residues. For the CDR3, the DNA is TGCGCCAGCAGCCCCTCGGGACTAGCGGGATACAATGAGCAGTTCTTC. Protein: CASSPSGLAGYNEQFF.

The chain carries TRBV13 and TRBJ2-7; perhaps TRBD2 as D (6 bases). The V and J ends lost 3 bases and 4 bases respectively, with 10 bases between them. This CDR3 region has 13 residues. Germline CDR1 and CDR2: PRHDT and FYEKMQ (reference sequence). CDR3 loop: CASSFGGNYEQYF. In DNA, the CDR3 is TGTGCCAGCAGCTTCGGCGGGAATTACGAGCAGTACTTC. The full variable domain, its missing parts supplied by reference TRBV13 and TRBJ2-7, is AAGVIQSPRHLIKEKRETATLKCYPIPRHDTVYWYQQGPGQDPQFLISFYEKMQSDKGSIPDRFSAQQFSDYHSELNMSSLELGDSALYFCASSFGGNYEQYFGPGTRLTVT.

The chain joins TRBV24-1 to TRBJ2-2; 7 nucleotides align to TRBD1. The CDR3 extends over 14 amino acids. Trimming cost V 5 bases and J 3 bases; bases outside gene matches: 2. CDR1 is KGHDR and CDR2 is SFDVKD in the germline V gene. The CDR3 coding sequence is TGTGCCACCAGTGGAACAGGGGACACCGGGGAGCTGTTTTTT. Its protein product is CATSGTGDTGELFF.

This sequence joins TRBV28 and TRBJ2-5; 9 positions agree with TRBD1. The CDR3 spans 13 residues. Per the germline V gene, CDR1 is MDHEN and CDR2 is SYDVKM. V shed 5 bases and J 3 bases; nucleotides not matched to a gene: 1. The CDR3 coding sequence is TGTGCCAGCAGTCGGACAGGGGAAGAGACCCAGTACTTC. Residues: CASSRTGEETQYF.

The rearrangement links TRBV9 to TRBJ1-6; TRBD1 matches at 10 bases. The CDR3 contains 16 residues. Germline loops: CDR1 SGDLS, CDR2 YYNGEE. The ends lost 4 bases at V and 9 bases at J; junction bases unmatched: 10. CDR3: CASSPRDRGVGSPLHF. For the CDR3, the DNA is TGTGCCAGCAGCCCTCGGGACAGGGGAGTTGGTTCACCCCTCCACTTT.

This chain connects TRBV11-1 to TRBJ1-1; a possible D gene is TRBD1 (6 bases). This CDR3 contains 14 residues. V was trimmed by 4 bases and J by 1 base, leaving 10 bases between them. Germline CDR1 is SGHAT and CDR2 is FQDESV (reference sequence). The CDR3 coding sequence is TGTGCCAGCAGCTATAGGGGGACGAACACTGAAGCTTTCTTT. Its translation is CASSYRGTNTEAFF.

The chain joins TRBV2 to TRBJ1-5; 10 nucleotides line up with TRBD1. Germline V CDR1 and CDR2: SNHLY, FYNNEI. The J segment lost 2 bases and the V segment lost 3 bases, leaving 4 bases of the junction unmatched. This CDR3 is built from 16 residues. The CDR3, as DNA: TGTGCCAGCAGTGATCCTGGGACAGGGGGCAATCAGCCCCAGCATTTT. Translating gives CASSDPGTGGNQPQHF.

The chain combines TRBV28 with TRBJ1-5, with 11 bases that match TRBD1. Germline-derived CDR1 and CDR2 are MDHEN and SYDVKM. V lost 2 bases to trimming and J lost 6 bases; unmatched junction nucleotides: 3. The CDR3 is made up of 15 amino acids. CDR3 sequence (DNA): TGTGCCAGCAGTTTAGGGGGGACAGGGGGTCAGCCCCAGCATTTT. It yields the protein CASSLGGTGGQPQHF.

The V gene is TRBV4-1, the J gene TRBJ2-1; D is ambiguous. Trimming shortened V by 1 base and J by 5 bases, and 12 bases separated the two germline ends. This CDR3 comprises 15 residues. Germline CDR1 MGHRA, CDR2 YSYEKL. The CDR3 sequence is CASSQGLVPHNEQFF. The CDR3, as DNA: TGCGCCAGCAGCCAAGGTCTAGTCCCTCACAATGAGCAGTTCTTC.

The chain carries TRBV28 and TRBJ2-2, with 8 bases aligning to TRBD1. The CDR3 contains 16 residues. Losses at the gene ends were 5 bases for V and 3 bases for J; bases not matched to a gene: 8. The germline V gene encodes CDR1 MDHEN and CDR2 SYDVKM. The CDR3 sequence is CASSTDRGGYTGELFF. The CDR3 DNA sequence: TGTGCCAGCAGTACCGACAGGGGCGGTTACACCGGGGAGCTGTTTTTT.

The J gene is TRBJ1-3, the V gene TRBV7-9; D is ambiguous. V was clipped by 5 bases and J by 8 bases, with 16 bases between them. CDR3 length: 14 residues. The germline CDR1 and CDR2 sequences are SEHNR and FQNEAQ (reference sequence). CDR3 nucleotide sequence: TGTGCCAGCAGCGAAATAGATAGAGCGGACACCATATATTTT. Residues: CASSEIDRADTIYF.

This chain connects TRBV7-2 to TRBJ2-2, with D tentatively TRBD1 (6 bases). The CDR3 consists of 16 residues. Germline V gene lookup returns CDR1 SGHTA and CDR2 FQGNSA. V shed 5 bases and J shed 2 bases, with 15 bases lying between them. CDR3 DNA sequence: TGTGCCAGCAGCCCCTGGACAGTTTACAACACCGGGGAGCTGTTTTTT. It codes for CASSPWTVYNTGELFF.

In this sample, this clone turned up once. The rearrangement links TRBV28 to TRBJ2-7; 7 nucleotides align to TRBD1. In germline, CDR1 is MDHEN, CDR2 SYDVKM. The V segment lost 5 bases and the J segment 7 bases; nucleotides outside the gene matches: 14. This CDR3 has 15 amino acids. CDR3 residues: CASSPGTAILWEQYF. Here the CDR3 DNA reads TGTGCCAGCAGTCCCGGGACAGCCATTCTTTGGGAGCAGTACTTC.

The chain links TRBV5-1 to TRBJ2-1, with 7 bases that match TRBD2. The germline CDR1 and CDR2 sequences are SGHRS and YFSETQ. The V gene end was trimmed by 4 bases and the J gene end by 2 bases; junction bases not matched to a gene: 6. This CDR3 comprises 15 residues. CDR3 region: CASSPEGGAYNEQFF. The CDR3 DNA reads as TGCGCCAGCAGCCCCGAGGGAGGGGCCTACAATGAGCAGTTCTTC.

This chain joins TRBV3-1 (or the pseudogene TRBV3-2) and TRBJ2-7; tentative D call: TRBD2 (5 bases). Trimming pared 5 bases from V and 2 bases from J, leaving 19 bases between. The CDR3 runs to 16 residues. CDR1 and CDR2 from the germline V gene are LGHDT and YNNKEL (reference sequence). CDR3 DNA: TGTGCCAGCAGCTCCCCGGGGTGGGCCGCCCCCTACGAGCAGTACTTC. Residues: CASSSPGWAAPYEQYF.

This sequence joins TRBV9 and TRBJ2-2; 10 bases are shared with TRBD2. This CDR3 region has 18 residues. After removal of 0 bases from V and 2 bases from J, the junction contained 7 bases not matched to a gene. Germline assignment: CDR1 SGDLS and CDR2 YYNGEE. Written as DNA, the CDR3 is TGTGCCAGCAGCGTAGGTCTAGCGGGGGCCCAAAACACCGGGGAGCTGTTTTTT. It specifies CASSVGLAGAQNTGELFF.

The V gene is TRBV28, the J gene TRBJ1-5; D is unclear. Germline assignment: CDR1 MDHEN and CDR2 SYDVKM. This CDR3 contains 12 residues. Trimming removed 5 bases from V and 6 bases from J, with 8 bases in between. The CDR3 nucleotides are TGTGCCAGCAGTACTTTACGTCAGCCCCAGCATTTT. Translation gives CASSTLRQPQHF. The complete variable domain, with remaining parts taken from reference TRBV28 and TRBJ1-5, reads DVKVTQSSRYLVKRTGEKVFLECVQDMDHENMFWYRQDPGLGLRLIYFSYDVKMKEKGDIPEGYSVSREKKERFSLILESASTNQTSMYLCASSTLRQPQHFGDGTRLSIL.

The chain is built from TRBV18 and TRBJ1-3, with D possibly TRBD1 on 5 matching bases. CDR1 is KGHSH and CDR2 is LQKENI in the germline V gene. CDR3 length: 17 residues. V lost 2 bases, J lost 0 bases, and 14 bases lay in between. The CDR3 bases are TGTGCCAGCTCACCAAGGGGAATTCTCCCCTCTGGAAACACCATATATTTT. It is translated as CASSPRGILPSGNTIYF.

V and J are TRBV19 and TRBJ1-2, with a tentative D call TRBD1 (6 bases). Per germline, CDR1 LNHDA and CDR2 SQIVND (reference sequence). V lost 7 bases to trimming and J lost 0 bases, with 18 bases between them. The CDR3 has 16 amino acids. The CDR3 here is CASMSGTPLSNYGYTF. In DNA form, the CDR3 reads TGTGCCAGTATGTCCGGGACACCGCTATCTAACTATGGCTACACCTTC.

In DNA form, the CDR3 reads TGTGCCGTACCTAAGTCCGGGACAGAAAGCTACGAGCAGTACTTC. Its protein is CAVPKSGTESYEQYF. This chain uses TRBV7-9 with TRBJ2-7; 7 bases map to TRBD1. CDR1 and CDR2 (germline): SEHNR, FQNEAQ (reference sequence). Unmatched junction bases numbered 16, after V lost 11 bases and J lost 3 bases. The CDR3 length is 15 residues.

A single count supports this clone. The chain is built from TRBV27 and TRBJ2-1; 11 bases agree with TRBD2. The CDR3 is made up of 19 amino acids. The germline V gene encodes CDR1 MNHEY and CDR2 SMNVEV (reference sequence). The V gene end was trimmed by 3 bases and the J gene end by 4 bases; junction bases not matched to a gene: 14. CDR3 residues: CASSFEIAGGPPRYNEQFF. CDR3 nucleotide sequence: TGTGCCAGCAGTTTCGAAATAGCGGGAGGGCCCCCGAGATACAATGAGCAGTTCTTC.

The chain uses TRBV6-5 and TRBJ1-2; D is perhaps TRBD1 (5 bases). Trimming stripped 6 bases from V and 4 bases from J, with 15 bases between. Germline CDR1 is MNHEY and CDR2 is SVGAGI. The CDR3 loop spans 14 amino acids. In nucleotides, the CDR3 is TGTGCCAGCAGACCGGCCGGGGGAGGCTATGGCTACACCTTC. Its protein is CASRPAGGGYGYTF.

The chain joins TRBV27 to TRBJ2-2, with D perhaps TRBD2 (5 bases). Germline CDR1 and CDR2: MNHEY and SMNVEV (reference sequence). The length of the CDR3 is 14 residues. The V gene lost 5 bases and the J gene lost 2 bases, with 9 bases spanning the gap. The CDR3 DNA is TGTGCCAGCAGTCCCCGGACTAACACCGGGGAGCTGTTTTTT. It is translated as CASSPRTNTGELFF.